This T cell receptor beta chain is drawn from a study of T cell responses to AZD1222 COVID-19 vaccine. Study-level results: The study sampled repertoires only after the peak T cell response. Among those given AZD1222, only six were seropositive at baseline. Most donors were white British and more were female, and clonal diversity was possibly underestimated.

Concerning this clone: Its antigen is as yet unknown.

CDR1 and CDR2 from the germline V gene are SGHVS and FQNEAQ. V lost 5 bases and J 6 bases, leaving 16 bases between the germline ends. This CDR3 region has 14 residues. Using immunoSEQ multiplex PCR, the repertoire was profiled, and TCRdb retains in-frame clones only, with some absent. The sample lists 85,000 to 120,000 clones; 80% to 85% were seen once. The TCR comes from an adult in good health. The rearrangement links TRBV7-8 to TRBJ1-1, with a possible D match to TRBD1 (6 bases). The source material was peripheral blood, sampled on day 0 of AZD1222 vaccination. CDR3: CASSATGTPPEAFF. CDR3 in DNA: TGTGCCAGCAGCGCGACAGGTACCCCGCCTGAAGCTTTCTTT. Supplemented by reference TRBV7-8 and TRBJ1-1, the full variable domain reads GAGVSQSPRYKVAKRGQDVALRCDPISGHVSLFWYQQALGQGPEFLTYFQNEAQLDKSGLPSDRFFAERPEGSVSTLKIQRTQQEDSAVYLCASSATGTPPEAFFGQGTRLTVV.